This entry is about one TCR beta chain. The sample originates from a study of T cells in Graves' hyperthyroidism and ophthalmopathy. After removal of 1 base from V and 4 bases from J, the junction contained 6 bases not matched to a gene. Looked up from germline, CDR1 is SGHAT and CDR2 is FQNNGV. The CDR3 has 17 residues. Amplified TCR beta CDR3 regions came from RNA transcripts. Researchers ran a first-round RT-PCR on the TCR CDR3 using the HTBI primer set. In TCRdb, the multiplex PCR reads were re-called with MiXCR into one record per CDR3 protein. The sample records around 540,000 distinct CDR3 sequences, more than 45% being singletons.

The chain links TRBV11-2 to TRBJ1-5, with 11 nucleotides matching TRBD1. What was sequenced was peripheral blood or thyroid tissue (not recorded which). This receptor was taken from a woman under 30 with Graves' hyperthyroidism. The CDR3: CASSLVGGQGANQPQHF. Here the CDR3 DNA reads TGTGCCAGCAGCTTAGTTGGAGGACAGGGGGCTAATCAGCCCCAGCATTTT.